Listed here are 11 T cell receptor beta chains from one sample, sequenced in a study of blood T cell repertoires in COVID-19. Profiled with immunoSEQ multiplex PCR; TCRdb holds only in-frame clones, not every one. Here the sample spans 250,000 to 400,000 clones, approximately 88% being singletons. Sequences were obtained from peripheral blood. Receptor source: a woman aged 25 to 45 with COVID-19, enrolled during active disease.

The V call is TRBV7-9, the J call TRBJ1-2, with 8 nucleotides matching TRBD1. V trimming: 3 bases; J trimming: 1 base; junction bases outside the gene matches: 10. The CDR3 loop spans 17 amino acids. Germline V gene data show CDR1 as SEHNR and CDR2 as FQNEAQ (reference sequence). CDR3 sequence reads: CASSFQRTGSINYGYTF. The CDR3 DNA sequence: TGTGCCAGCAGCTTTCAAAGGACAGGGTCAATTAACTATGGCTACACCTTC. Drawing the rest from reference TRBV7-9 and TRBJ1-2, the complete variable domain is DTGVSQNPRHKITKRGQNVTFRCDPISEHNRLYWYRQTLGQGPEFLTYFQNEAQLEKSRLLSDRFSAERPKGSFSTLEIQRTEQGDSAMYLCASSFQRTGSINYGYTFGSGTRLTVV.

The chain employs TRBV11-1 and TRBJ2-3; 9 bases line up with TRBD1. The CDR3 length is 15 residues. Germline V gene sequence: CDR1 SGHAT, CDR2 FQDESV (reference sequence). V lost 2 bases, J lost 5 bases, and 5 bases stayed unmatched. The CDR3 DNA sequence: TGTGCCAGCAGCTTATACAGGGGGCTCAAAGATACGCAGTATTTT. Amino acids: CASSLYRGLKDTQYF.

This clone came up once. The chain joins TRBV3-1 (or the pseudogene TRBV3-2) to TRBJ2-2, with TRBD2 identical over 13 bases. The CDR3 has 19 amino acids. CDR1 and CDR2 from the germline V gene are LGHDT and YNNKEL (reference sequence). V lost 2 bases and J lost 2; bases outside the gene matches: 8. The CDR3 reads CASSQPLGTSGTNTGELFF. For the CDR3, the DNA is TGTGCCAGCAGCCAACCTCTTGGGACTAGCGGGACTAACACCGGGGAGCTGTTTTTT.

The chain is built from TRBV6-5 and TRBJ2-5; 7 bases are a match to TRBD2. In germline, CDR1 is MNHEY, CDR2 SVGAGI. V lost 7 bases and J lost 4; bases outside the gene matches: 6. The CDR3 is 13 residues long. The DNA of the CDR3 is TGTGCCAGCACTCCGGGCGGGGGAGAGACCCAGTACTTC. Its protein is CASTPGGGETQYF.

J is TRBJ1-2 and V is TRBV6-5, with 7 positions matching TRBD1. Germline V gene lookup returns CDR1 MNHEY and CDR2 SVGAGI. Germline trimming cut 6 bases from V and 5 bases from J; bases unmatched to any gene: 3. The CDR3 loop spans 12 amino acids. The CDR3 loop reads CASRTQGYGYTF. For the CDR3, the DNA is TGTGCCAGCAGGACACAGGGGTATGGCTACACCTTC.

V and J are TRBV5-6 and TRBJ1-1; TRBD1 is a possible D gene (5 bases). Germline V CDR1 and CDR2: SGHDT, YYEEEE. Trimming removed 3 bases from V and 1 base from J, with 7 bases in between. This CDR3 is 13 amino acids long. CDR3 protein: CASSWDSNTEAFF. CDR3 coding DNA: TGTGCCAGCAGCTGGGACTCGAACACTGAAGCTTTCTTT.

The count of this clone is one. This chain connects TRBV4-1 to TRBJ2-5; 13 bases align to TRBD2. Germline V lookup: CDR1 MGHRA, CDR2 YSYEKL. This CDR3 comprises 15 residues. V was pared by 1 base and J by 9 bases, with 5 bases of the junction left unmatched. The CDR3 coding sequence is TGCGCCAGCAGCCAAGGGGCGGGACTAGCGGGACCCCAGTACTTC. Residues: CASSQGAGLAGPQYF.

Worth noting for this clone: This specimen includes other DNA sequences encoding the same CDR3. The chain couples TRBV7-2 to TRBJ1-2; D call uncertain. The CDR3 extends over 13 amino acids. Germline V gives CDR1 SGHTA, CDR2 FQGNSA. V was cut by 5 bases and J by 2 bases, with 9 bases left in between. CDR3: CASSLRENYGYTF. In DNA form, the CDR3 reads TGTGCCAGCAGCCTTAGAGAGAACTATGGCTACACCTTC.

Comment on this clone: Other DNA sequences in this sample translate to the same CDR3. This sequence joins TRBV11-2 and TRBJ2-2, with 8 nucleotides matching TRBD2. J gave up 0 bases and V 3 bases, and 0 bases lay outside the gene matches. Germline V gene lookup returns CDR1 SGHAT and CDR2 FQNNGV. The CDR3 is made up of 15 amino acids. The CDR3 region is CASSFGGANTGELFF. The CDR3 DNA sequence: TGTGCCAGCAGCTTCGGGGGGGCGAACACCGGGGAGCTGTTTTTT.

The chain uses TRBV2 and TRBJ1-3; no clear D gene. V was trimmed by 2 bases and J by 1 base, leaving 12 bases between them. CDR3 size: 16 residues. The germline CDR1 and CDR2 sequences are SNHLY and FYNNEI. DNA for the CDR3: TGTGCCAGCAGTGAATTGCATGGAGCTTCTGGAAACACCATATATTTT. Protein sequence: CASSELHGASGNTIYF.

The chain recombines TRBV13 with TRBJ1-5, with D tentatively TRBD1 (5 bases). The germline V gene encodes CDR1 PRHDT and CDR2 FYEKMQ (reference sequence). Deletions cut 6 bases from V and 9 bases from J, with 15 bases between. This CDR3 is 13 amino acids long. CDR3 DNA sequence: TGTGCCAGCAGTCTCGGGGGTTGGGGGCCCCAGCATTTT. Translated: CASSLGGWGPQHF.